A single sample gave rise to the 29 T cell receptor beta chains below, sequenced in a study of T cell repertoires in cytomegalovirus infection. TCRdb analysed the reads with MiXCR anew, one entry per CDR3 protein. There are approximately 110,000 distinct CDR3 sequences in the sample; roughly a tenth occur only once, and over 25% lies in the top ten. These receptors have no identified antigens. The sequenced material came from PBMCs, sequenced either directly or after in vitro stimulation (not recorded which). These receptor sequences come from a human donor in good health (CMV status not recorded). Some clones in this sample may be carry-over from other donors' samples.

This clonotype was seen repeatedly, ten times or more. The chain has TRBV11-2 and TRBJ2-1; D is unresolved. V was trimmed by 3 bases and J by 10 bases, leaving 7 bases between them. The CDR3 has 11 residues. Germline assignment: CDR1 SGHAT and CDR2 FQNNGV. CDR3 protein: CASSLGWEQFF. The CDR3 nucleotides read TGTGCCAGCAGCTTGGGTTGGGAGCAGTTCTTC.

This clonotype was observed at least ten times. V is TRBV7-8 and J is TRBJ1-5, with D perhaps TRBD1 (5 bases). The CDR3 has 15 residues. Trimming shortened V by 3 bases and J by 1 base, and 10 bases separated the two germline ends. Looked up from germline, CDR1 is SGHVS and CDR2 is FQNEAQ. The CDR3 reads CASSFAGGSNQPQHF. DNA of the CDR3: TGTGCCAGCAGCTTCGCCGGGGGGAGCAATCAGCCCCAGCATTTT.

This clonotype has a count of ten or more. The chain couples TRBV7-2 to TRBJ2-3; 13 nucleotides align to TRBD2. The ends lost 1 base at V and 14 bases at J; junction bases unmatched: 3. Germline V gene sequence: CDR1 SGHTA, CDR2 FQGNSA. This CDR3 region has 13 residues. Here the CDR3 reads CASSLGLAGGRYF. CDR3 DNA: TGTGCCAGCAGCTTAGGACTAGCGGGAGGTCGGTATTTT.

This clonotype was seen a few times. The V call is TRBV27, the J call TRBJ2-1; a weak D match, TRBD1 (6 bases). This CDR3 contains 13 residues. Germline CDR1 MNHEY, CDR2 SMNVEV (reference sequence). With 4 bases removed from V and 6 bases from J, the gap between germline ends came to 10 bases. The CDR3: CASSYLGGNEQFF. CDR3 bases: TGTGCCAGCAGTTATTTAGGGGGCAATGAGCAGTTCTTC.

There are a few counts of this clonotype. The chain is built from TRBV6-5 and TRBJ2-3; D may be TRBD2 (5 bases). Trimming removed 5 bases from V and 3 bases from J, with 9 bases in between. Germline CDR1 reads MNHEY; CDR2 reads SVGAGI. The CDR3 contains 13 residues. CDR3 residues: CASSGGFTDTQYF. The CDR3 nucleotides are TGTGCCAGCAGTGGCGGGTTTACAGATACGCAGTATTTT.

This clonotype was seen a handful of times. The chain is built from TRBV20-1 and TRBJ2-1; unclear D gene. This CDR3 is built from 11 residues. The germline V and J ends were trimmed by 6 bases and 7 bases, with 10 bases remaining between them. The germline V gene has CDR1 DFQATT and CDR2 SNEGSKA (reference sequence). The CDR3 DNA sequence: TGCAGTGCCTTAAGCCGGAATGAGCAGTTCTTC. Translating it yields CSALSRNEQFF.

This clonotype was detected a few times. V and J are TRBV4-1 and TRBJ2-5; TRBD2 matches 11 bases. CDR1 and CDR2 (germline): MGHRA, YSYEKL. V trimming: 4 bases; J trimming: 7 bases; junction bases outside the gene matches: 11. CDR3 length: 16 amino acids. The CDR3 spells CASSRGETSGDVTQYF. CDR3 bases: TGCGCCAGCAGCCGGGGGGAGACTAGCGGGGACGTGACCCAGTACTTC.

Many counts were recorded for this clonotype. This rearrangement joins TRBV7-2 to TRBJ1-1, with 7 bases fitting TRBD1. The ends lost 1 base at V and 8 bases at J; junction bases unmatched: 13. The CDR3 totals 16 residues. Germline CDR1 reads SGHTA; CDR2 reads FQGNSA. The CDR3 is CASSLERGPHPREAFF. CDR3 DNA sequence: TGTGCCAGCAGCTTAGAAAGGGGGCCCCACCCGAGGGAAGCTTTCTTT.

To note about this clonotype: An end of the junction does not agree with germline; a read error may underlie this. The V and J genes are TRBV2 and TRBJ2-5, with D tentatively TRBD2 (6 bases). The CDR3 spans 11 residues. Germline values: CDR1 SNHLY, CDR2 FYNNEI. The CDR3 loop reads CASSEVEGRCF. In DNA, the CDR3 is TGTGCCAGCAGTGAAGTGGAGGGTCGGTGCTTC.

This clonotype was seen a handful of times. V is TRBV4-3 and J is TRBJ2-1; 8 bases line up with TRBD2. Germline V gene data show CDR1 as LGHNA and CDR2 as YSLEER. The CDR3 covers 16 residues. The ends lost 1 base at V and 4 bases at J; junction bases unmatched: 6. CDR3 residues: CASSQGASGGYNEQFF. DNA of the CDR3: TGCGCCAGCAGCCAAGGGGCCAGCGGGGGTTACAATGAGCAGTTCTTC.

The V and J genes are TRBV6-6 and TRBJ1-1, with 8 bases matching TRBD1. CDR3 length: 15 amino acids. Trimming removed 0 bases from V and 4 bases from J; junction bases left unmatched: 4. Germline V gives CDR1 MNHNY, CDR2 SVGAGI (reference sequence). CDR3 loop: CASSYSKDRATEAFF. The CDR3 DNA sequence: TGTGCCAGCAGTTACTCGAAGGACAGGGCCACTGAAGCTTTCTTT.

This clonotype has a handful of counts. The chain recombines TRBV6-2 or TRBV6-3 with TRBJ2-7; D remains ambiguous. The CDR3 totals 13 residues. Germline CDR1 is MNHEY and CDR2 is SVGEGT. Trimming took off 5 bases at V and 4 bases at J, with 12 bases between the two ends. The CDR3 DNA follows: TGTGCCAGCAGTAACGCGCTCCGGTACGAGCAGTACTTC. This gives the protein CASSNALRYEQYF.

The CDR3 spells CASSQEHTSGRREQYF. The DNA of the CDR3 is TGTGCCAGCAGCCAAGAACACACTAGCGGGAGGAGAGAGCAGTACTTC. This chain connects TRBV3-1 to TRBJ2-7; 12 positions match TRBD2. The V segment lost 0 bases and the J segment 7 bases; nucleotides outside the gene matches: 7. CDR1 is LGHDT and CDR2 is YNNKEL in the germline V gene (reference sequence). This CDR3 has 16 residues.

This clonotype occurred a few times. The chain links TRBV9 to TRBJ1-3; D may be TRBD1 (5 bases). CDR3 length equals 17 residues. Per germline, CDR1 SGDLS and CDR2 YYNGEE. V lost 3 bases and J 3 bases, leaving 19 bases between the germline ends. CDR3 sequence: CASSASSGGGYGNTIYF. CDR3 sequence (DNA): TGTGCCAGCAGCGCCTCCTCCGGGGGTGGGTATGGAAACACCATATATTTT.

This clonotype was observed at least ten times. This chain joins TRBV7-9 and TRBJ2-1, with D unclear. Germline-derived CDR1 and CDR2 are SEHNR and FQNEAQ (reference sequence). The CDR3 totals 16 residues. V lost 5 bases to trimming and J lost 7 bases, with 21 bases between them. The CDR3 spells CASSPEETTSRNEQFF. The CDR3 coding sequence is TGTGCCAGCAGCCCAGAGGAGACCACATCAAGGAATGAGCAGTTCTTC. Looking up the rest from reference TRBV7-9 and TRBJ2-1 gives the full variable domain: DTGVSQNPRHKITKRGQNVTFRCDPISEHNRLYWYRQTLGQGPEFLTYFQNEAQLEKSRLLSDRFSAERPKGSFSTLEIQRTEQGDSAMYLCASSPEETTSRNEQFFGPGTRLTVL.

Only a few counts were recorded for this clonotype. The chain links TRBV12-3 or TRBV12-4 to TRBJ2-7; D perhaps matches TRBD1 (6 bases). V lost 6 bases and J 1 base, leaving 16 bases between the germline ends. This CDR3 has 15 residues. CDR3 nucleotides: TGTGCCAGCAGCCTCGGACAGTTCCCATCCTACGAGCAGTACGTC. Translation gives CASSLGQFPSYEQYV.

CDR3 region: CASSLFGGHQPQHF. The CDR3 DNA follows: TGTGCCAGCAGTTTATTTGGCGGTCATCAGCCCCAGCATTTT. The chain recombines TRBV12-3 or TRBV12-4 with TRBJ1-5; D call uncertain. Trimming removed 2 bases from V and 5 bases from J, with 10 bases in between. The CDR3 is 14 amino acids.

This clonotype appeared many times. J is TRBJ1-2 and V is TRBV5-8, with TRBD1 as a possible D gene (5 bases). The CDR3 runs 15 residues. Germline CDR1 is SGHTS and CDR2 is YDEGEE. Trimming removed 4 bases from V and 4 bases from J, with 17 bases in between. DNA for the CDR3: TGTGCCAGCAGCCAGGACGTGGGGCGCGCCTATGGCTACACCTTC. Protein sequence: CASSQDVGRAYGYTF.

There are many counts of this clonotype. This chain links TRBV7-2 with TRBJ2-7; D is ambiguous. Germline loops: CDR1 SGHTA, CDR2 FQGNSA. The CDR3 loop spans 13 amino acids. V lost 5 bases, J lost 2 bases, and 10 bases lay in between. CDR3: CASSRISPYEQYF. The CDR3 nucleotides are TGTGCCAGCAGCCGGATTTCTCCCTACGAGCAGTACTTC. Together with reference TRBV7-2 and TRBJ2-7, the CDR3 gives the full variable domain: GAGVSQSPSNKVTEKGKDVELRCDPISGHTALYWYRQSLGQGLEFLIYFQGNSAPDKSGLPSDRFSAERTGGSVSTLTIQRTQQEDSAVYLCASSRISPYEQYFGPGTRLTVT.

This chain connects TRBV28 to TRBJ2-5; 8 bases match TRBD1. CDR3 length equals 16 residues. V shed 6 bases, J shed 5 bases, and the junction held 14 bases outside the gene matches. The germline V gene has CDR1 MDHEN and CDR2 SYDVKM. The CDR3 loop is CASSPTRSGGRETQYF. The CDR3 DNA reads TGTGCCAGCAGCCCCACTCGGTCAGGGGGCCGGGAGACCCAGTACTTC.

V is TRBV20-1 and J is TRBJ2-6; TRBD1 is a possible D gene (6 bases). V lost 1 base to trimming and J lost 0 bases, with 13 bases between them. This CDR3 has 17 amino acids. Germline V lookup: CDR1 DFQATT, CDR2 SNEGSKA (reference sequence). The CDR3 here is CSARADSYDSGANVLTF. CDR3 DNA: TGCAGTGCTAGAGCGGACAGTTATGACTCTGGGGCCAACGTCCTGACTTTC.

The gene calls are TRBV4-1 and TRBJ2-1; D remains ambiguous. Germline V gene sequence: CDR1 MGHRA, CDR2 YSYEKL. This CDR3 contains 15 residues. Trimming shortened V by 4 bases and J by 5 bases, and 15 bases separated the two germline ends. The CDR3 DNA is TGCGCCAGCAGCCCTCAAGCTATGCGGAACAATGAGCAGTTCTTC. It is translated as CASSPQAMRNNEQFF.

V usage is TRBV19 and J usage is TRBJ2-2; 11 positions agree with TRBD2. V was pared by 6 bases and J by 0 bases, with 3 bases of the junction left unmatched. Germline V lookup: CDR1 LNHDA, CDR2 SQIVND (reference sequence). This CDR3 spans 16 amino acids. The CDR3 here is CASSRLAGSNTGELFF. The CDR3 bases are TGTGCCAGTAGCCGACTAGCGGGGTCGAACACCGGGGAGCTGTTTTTT.

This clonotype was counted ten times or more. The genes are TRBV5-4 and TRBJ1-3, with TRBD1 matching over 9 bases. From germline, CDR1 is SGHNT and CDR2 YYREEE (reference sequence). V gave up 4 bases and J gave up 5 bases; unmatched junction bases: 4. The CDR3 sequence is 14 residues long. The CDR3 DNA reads TGTGCCAGCAGCCGGACAGGGGCGAGAAACACCATATATTTT. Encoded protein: CASSRTGARNTIYF.

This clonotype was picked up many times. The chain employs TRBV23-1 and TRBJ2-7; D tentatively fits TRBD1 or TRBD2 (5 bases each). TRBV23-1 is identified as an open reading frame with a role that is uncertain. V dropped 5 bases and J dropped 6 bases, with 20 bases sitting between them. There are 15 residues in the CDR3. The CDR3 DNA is TGCGCCAGCAGTGGACCAGGACAAGGACGGGGCGAGCAGTACTTC. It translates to CASSGPGQGRGEQYF.

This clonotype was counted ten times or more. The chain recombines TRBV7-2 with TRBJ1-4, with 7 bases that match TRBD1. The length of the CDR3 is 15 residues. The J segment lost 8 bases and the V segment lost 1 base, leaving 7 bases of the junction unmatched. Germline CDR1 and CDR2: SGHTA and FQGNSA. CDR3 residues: CASSLGGGQFEKLFF. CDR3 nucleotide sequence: TGTGCCAGCAGCTTAGGCGGGGGACAGTTCGAAAAACTGTTTTTT.

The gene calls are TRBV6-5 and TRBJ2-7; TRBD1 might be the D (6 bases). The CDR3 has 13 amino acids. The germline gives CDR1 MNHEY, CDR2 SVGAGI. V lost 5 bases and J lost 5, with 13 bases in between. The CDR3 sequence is CASSKQGWDEQYV. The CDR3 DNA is TGTGCCAGCAGTAAACAGGGATGGGACGAGCAGTACGTC.

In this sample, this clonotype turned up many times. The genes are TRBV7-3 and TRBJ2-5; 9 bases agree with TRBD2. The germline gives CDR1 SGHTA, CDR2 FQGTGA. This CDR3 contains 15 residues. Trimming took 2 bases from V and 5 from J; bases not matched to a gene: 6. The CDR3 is CASSLAGGLGETQYF. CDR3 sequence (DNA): TGTGCCAGCAGCTTAGCGGGAGGGCTAGGGGAGACCCAGTACTTC.

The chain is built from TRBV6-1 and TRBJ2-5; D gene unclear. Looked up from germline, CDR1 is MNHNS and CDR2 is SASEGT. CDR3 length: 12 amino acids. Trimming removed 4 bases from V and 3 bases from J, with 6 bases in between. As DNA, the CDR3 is TGTGCCAGCAGTGTGACGGAAGAGACCCAGTACTTC. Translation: CASSVTEETQYF.